This passage covers 21 T cell receptor beta chains from one sample sequenced in a study of T cell changes during pregnancy in multiple sclerosis. Generated by immunoSEQ multiplex PCR, the TCRdb table keeps only in-frame clones and is missing some. In the table there are under 90,000 clones, roughly 90% of which are singletons. The material sequenced was peripheral blood, taken after pregnancy. These receptors were taken from a female donor in good health, enrolled as a control in a pregnancy study.

As to this clone: Mismatch with germline at one junction end may stem from a read error. The chain has TRBV9 and TRBJ1-6; no clear D gene. This CDR3 has 16 amino acids. Per the germline V gene, CDR1 is SGDLS and CDR2 is YYNGEE. CDR3 residues: CASSPPWREDNSPLHF. CDR3 sequence (DNA): TGTGCCAGCAGCCCCCCGTGGAGGGAGGATAACTCACCCCTCCACTTT. Supplemented by reference TRBV9 and TRBJ1-6, the full variable domain reads DSGVTQTPKHLITATGQRVTLRCSPRSGDLSVYWYQQSLDQGLQFLIQYYNGEERAKGNILERFSAQQFPDLHSELNLSSLELGDSALYFCASSPPWREDNSPLHFGNGTRLTVT.

This clone was seen more than once but under ten times. The J gene is TRBJ1-3, the V gene TRBV14, with no clear D. The CDR3 spans 11 residues. In germline, CDR1 is SGHDN, CDR2 FVKESK. Trimming cost V 5 bases and J 7 bases, with 6 bases left between them. The CDR3 protein is CASSYSNTIYF. The CDR3 nucleotides read TGTGCCAGCAGCTACAGTAACACCATATATTTT.

V and J are TRBV23-1 and TRBJ1-6; TRBD1 matches 7 bases. TRBV23-1 is an ORF, and what it does is uncertain. V was pared by 4 bases and J by 1 base, with 13 bases of the junction left unmatched. The CDR3 is 19 amino acids. CDR3 region: CASSRQGPPRRSYNSPLHF. As DNA, the CDR3 is TGCGCCAGCAGTCGACAGGGCCCTCCGAGAAGATCCTATAATTCACCCCTCCACTTT.

The chain employs TRBV7-2 and TRBJ2-7; D remains ambiguous. This CDR3 is built from 14 residues. CDR1 SGHTA and CDR2 FQGNSA come from the germline V gene. V lost 1 base and J 2 bases, leaving 9 bases between the germline ends. CDR3 sequence (DNA): TGTGCCAGCAGCTTAGGAGACACAGCCTACGAGCAGTACTTC. It codes for CASSLGDTAYEQYF.

The rearrangement uses TRBV5-4 and TRBJ2-4, with 8 bases lining up with TRBD1. With 0 bases clipped from V and 6 bases from J, the junction kept 5 bases outside the gene matches. The CDR3 is 15 residues long. Germline CDR1 and CDR2: SGHNT and YYREEE (reference sequence). The CDR3 DNA sequence: TGTGCCAGCAGCTTGGCCGGGACAGGCCTAAACATTCAGTACTTC. This encodes CASSLAGTGLNIQYF.

This CDR3 reads CASSRLRDSNTGELFF. CDR3 DNA: TGTGCCAGCAGCCGGCTCCGGGACTCCAACACCGGGGAGCTGTTTTTT. The rearrangement joins TRBV5-5 to TRBJ2-2, with a weak D call TRBD2 (6 bases). The CDR3 spans 16 residues. CDR1 and CDR2 (germline): SGHKS, YYEKEE (reference sequence). Trimming shortened V by 4 bases and J by 2 bases, and 15 bases separated the two germline ends.

This CDR3 reads CASRTRDGSYEQYF. CDR3 coding DNA: TGTGCCAGCCGAACGCGGGACGGGTCCTACGAGCAGTACTTC. This sequence joins TRBV27 and TRBJ2-7, with D possibly TRBD2 on 6 matching bases. The CDR3 is made up of 14 amino acids. Germline V lookup: CDR1 MNHEY, CDR2 SMNVEV (reference sequence). With 8 bases removed from V and 1 base from J, the gap between germline ends came to 15 bases.

The chain joins TRBV21-1 to TRBJ1-2; the table's D call, TRBD1, was not checked against the DNA. TRBV21-1 is designated a pseudogene. The CDR3 is 15 amino acids. DNA for the CDR3: TGTGCCAGCAGCAAGGGGACAGGGGGAAACTATGGCTACACCTTC. As protein: CASSKGTGGNYGYTF.

The gene calls are TRBV5-1 and TRBJ1-1, with D perhaps matching TRBD1 (5 bases). The CDR3 extends over 14 amino acids. CDR1 SGHRS and CDR2 YFSETQ come from the germline V gene. V lost 4 bases, J lost 0 bases, and 10 bases lay in between. The CDR3 bases are TGCGCCAGCAGCGCGGACAACATGAACACTGAAGCTTTCTTT. Protein product: CASSADNMNTEAFF.

This chain uses TRBV28 with TRBJ1-2; D is perhaps TRBD1 (6 bases). Between the trimmed V and J ends, which lost 1 base and 4 bases, there was a span of 13 bases. Germline CDR1 is MDHEN and CDR2 is SYDVKM. The CDR3 spans 15 residues. The CDR3 reads CASSLSTGSLYGYTF. The CDR3 DNA is TGTGCCAGCAGTTTATCGACAGGAAGCCTCTATGGCTACACCTTC.

The chain couples TRBV7-3 to TRBJ1-6; TRBD1 matches 10 bases. Germline lookup yields CDR1 SGHTA and CDR2 FQGTGA. Losses at the gene ends were 2 bases for V and 4 bases for J; bases not matched to a gene: 11. The CDR3 extends over 19 amino acids. The CDR3 region has the DNA TGTGCCAGCAGCTTACCTCGGGACAGGGGAGGTAGATATAATTCACCCCTCCACTTT. Its translation is CASSLPRDRGGRYNSPLHF.

This clone was seen a few times. The V and J genes are TRBV5-6 and TRBJ2-7; 11 nucleotides agree with TRBD2. Germline trimming cut 4 bases from V and 7 bases from J; bases unmatched to any gene: 13. Germline assignment: CDR1 SGHDT and CDR2 YYEEEE. The CDR3 covers 16 residues. The CDR3 here is CASSLLLAGVWGEQYF. CDR3 bases: TGTGCCAGCAGCCTTCTACTAGCGGGAGTTTGGGGGGAGCAGTACTTC.

This clone came up a few times. The chain carries TRBV7-9 and TRBJ2-5; 7 nucleotides agree with TRBD2. Germline lookup yields CDR1 SEHNR and CDR2 FQNEAQ (reference sequence). CDR3 length equals 16 residues. V lost 5 bases and J lost 3; bases outside the gene matches: 12. CDR3 amino acids: CASSPPTGLDEETQYF. CDR3 coding DNA: TGTGCCAGCAGCCCACCTACCGGACTAGACGAAGAGACCCAGTACTTC. The full variable domain, with the rest looked up from reference TRBV7-9 and TRBJ2-5, is DTGVSQNPRHKITKRGQNVTFRCDPISEHNRLYWYRQTLGQGPEFLTYFQNEAQLEKSRLLSDRFSAERPKGSFSTLEIQRTEQGDSAMYLCASSPPTGLDEETQYFGPGTRLLVL.

The chain links TRBV6-1 to TRBJ2-3; a weak D match, TRBD2 (6 bases). Trimming took off 3 bases at V and 6 bases at J, with 19 bases between the two ends. The CDR3 has 16 amino acids. The germline CDR1 and CDR2 sequences are MNHNS and SASEGT. CDR3 in amino acids: CASSEPGGPLADTQYF. CDR3 bases: TGTGCCAGCAGTGAGCCCGGAGGGCCACTGGCGGATACGCAGTATTTT.

This rearrangement joins TRBV10-2 to TRBJ1-1, with unresolved D. This CDR3 contains 13 residues. The ends were cut back, 6 bases at V and 6 bases at J, with 14 bases in the middle. The germline gives CDR1 WSHSY, CDR2 SAAADI. The CDR3 sequence is CASRQYREAEAFF. The CDR3 DNA sequence: TGCGCCAGCAGACAATACCGCGAGGCTGAAGCTTTCTTT.

The chain has TRBV9 and TRBJ1-2; D is unresolved. V shed 4 bases and J shed 8 bases, with 18 bases lying between them. Germline values: CDR1 SGDLS, CDR2 YYNGEE. This CDR3 contains 14 residues. CDR3 loop: CASSTRGDGWGYTF. The CDR3 region has the DNA TGTGCCAGCAGCACCCGGGGAGATGGATGGGGCTACACCTTC.

The chain combines TRBV7-2 with TRBJ2-7; D is uncertain. The CDR3 consists of 11 residues. CDR1 is SGHTA, CDR2 FQGNSA, per germline. Trimming stripped 5 bases from V and 6 bases from J, with 8 bases between. Here the CDR3 reads CASSQLGEQYF. CDR3 nucleotides: TGTGCCAGCAGCCAACTTGGCGAGCAGTACTTC.

The chain couples TRBV12-5 to TRBJ1-1; 7 bases agree with TRBD1. Germline CDR1 reads LGHNT; CDR2 reads FRNRAP. The CDR3 runs 13 residues. Losses at the gene ends were 6 bases for V and 5 bases for J; bases not matched to a gene: 6. The CDR3 DNA is TGTGCTAGTGGGCGACAGGGTTGGACTGAAGCTTTCTTT. It translates to CASGRQGWTEAFF.

This clone was recorded a few times. V and J are TRBV19 and TRBJ1-5, with no clear D. V shed 3 bases and J shed 0 bases, with 12 bases lying between them. The germline gives CDR1 LNHDA, CDR2 SQIVND (reference sequence). CDR3 length equals 16 residues. The CDR3: CASSIRGVYSNQPQHF. DNA for the CDR3: TGTGCCAGTAGTATTCGGGGAGTGTATAGCAATCAGCCCCAGCATTTT.

The chain uses TRBV7-2 and TRBJ2-2; a weak D match, TRBD2 (7 bases). The CDR3 covers 15 residues. The V end lost 0 bases, the J end lost 7 bases, and 12 bases lay between the germline ends. Germline CDR1 and CDR2: SGHTA and FQGNSA. Written as DNA, the CDR3 is TGTGCCAGCAGCTTAGCGGCGGGGGCGGGCGGGGAGCTGTTTTTT. Translating it yields CASSLAAGAGGELFF.

The rearrangement joins TRBV29-1 to TRBJ1-6, with D perhaps TRBD1 (5 bases). V lost 0 bases to trimming and J lost 9 bases, with 12 bases between them. CDR1 is SQVTM, CDR2 ANQGSEA, per germline. This CDR3 spans 14 amino acids. CDR3 nucleotide sequence: TGCAGCGTTGAAGATGGTGGGGGAGGTTCACCCCTCCACTTT. Protein sequence: CSVEDGGGGSPLHF. The whole variable domain, filled in from reference TRBV29-1 and TRBJ1-6, reads SAVISQKPSRDICQRGTSLTIQCQVDSQVTMMFWYRQQPGQSLTLIATANQGSEATYESGFVIDKFPISRPNLTFSTLTVSNMSPEDSSIYLCSVEDGGGGSPLHFGNGTRLTVT.